This note documents a single T cell receptor beta chain sequence. This sample stems from a study of cytomegalovirus exposure and HLA in healthy donors. Researchers ran the PCR with 60 Vbeta and 13 Jbeta primers. Assay: immunoSEQ multiplex PCR; the TCRdb copy retains only in-frame clones and omits some. Among 110,000 to 150,000 clones listed, around 80% were seen once. The CDR3 length is 15 residues. V lost 1 base, J lost 6 bases, and 17 bases lay in between. CDR1 is SGHRS, CDR2 YFSETQ, per germline. This clonotype was sampled from a woman aged 55-70 years in good health and CMV-seropositive. The chain employs TRBV5-1 and TRBJ2-7; D unresolved. The sample comprised PBMCs. CDR3: CASSLHGMATGEQYF. The CDR3 nucleotides read TGCGCCAGCAGCTTGCATGGCATGGCGACGGGCGAGCAGTACTTC.